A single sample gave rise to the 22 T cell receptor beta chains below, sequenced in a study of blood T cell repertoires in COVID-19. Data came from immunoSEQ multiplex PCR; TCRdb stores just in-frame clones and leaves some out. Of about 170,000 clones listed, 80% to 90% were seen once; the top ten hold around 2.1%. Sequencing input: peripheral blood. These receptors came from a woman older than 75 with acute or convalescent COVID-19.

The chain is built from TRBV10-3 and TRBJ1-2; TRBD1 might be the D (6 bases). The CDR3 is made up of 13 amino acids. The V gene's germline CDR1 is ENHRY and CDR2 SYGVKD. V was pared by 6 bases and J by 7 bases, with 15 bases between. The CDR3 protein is CAIRPTSGVGYTF. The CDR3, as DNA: TGTGCCATCAGGCCTACCTCAGGGGTTGGCTACACCTTC.

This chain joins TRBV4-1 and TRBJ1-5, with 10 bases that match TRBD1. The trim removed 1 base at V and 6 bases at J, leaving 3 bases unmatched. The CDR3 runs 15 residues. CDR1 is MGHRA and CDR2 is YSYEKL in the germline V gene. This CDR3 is CASSQGQGASQPQHF. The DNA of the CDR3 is TGCGCCAGCAGCCAAGGACAGGGGGCTAGTCAGCCCCAGCATTTT.

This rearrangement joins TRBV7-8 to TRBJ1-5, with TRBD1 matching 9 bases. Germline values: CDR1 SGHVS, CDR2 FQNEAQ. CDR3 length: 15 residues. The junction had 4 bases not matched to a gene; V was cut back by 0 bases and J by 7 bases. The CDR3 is CASSLARQGEQPQHF. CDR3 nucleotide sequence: TGTGCCAGCAGCTTAGCACGACAGGGGGAACAGCCCCAGCATTTT.

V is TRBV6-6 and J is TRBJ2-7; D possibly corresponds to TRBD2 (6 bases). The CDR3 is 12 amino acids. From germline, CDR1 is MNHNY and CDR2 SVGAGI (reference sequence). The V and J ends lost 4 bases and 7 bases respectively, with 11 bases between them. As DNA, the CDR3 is TGTGCCAGCAGTTTTACGGGGAGGGAGCAGTACTTC. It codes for CASSFTGREQYF.

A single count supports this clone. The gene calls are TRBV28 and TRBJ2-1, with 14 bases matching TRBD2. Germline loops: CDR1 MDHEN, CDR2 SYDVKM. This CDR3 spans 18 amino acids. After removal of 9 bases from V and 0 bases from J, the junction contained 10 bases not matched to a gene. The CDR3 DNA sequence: TGTGCCAGTTTGGGACTAGCGGGGGTCTTTAGCTCCTACAATGAGCAGTTCTTC. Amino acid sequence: CASLGLAGVFSSYNEQFF.

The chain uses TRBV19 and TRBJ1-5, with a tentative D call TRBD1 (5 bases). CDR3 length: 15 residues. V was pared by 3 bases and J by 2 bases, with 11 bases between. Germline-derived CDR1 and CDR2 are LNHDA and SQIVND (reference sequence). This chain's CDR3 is CASSMSGGGNQPQHF. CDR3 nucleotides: TGTGCCAGTAGTATGTCGGGGGGGGGCAATCAGCCCCAGCATTTT.

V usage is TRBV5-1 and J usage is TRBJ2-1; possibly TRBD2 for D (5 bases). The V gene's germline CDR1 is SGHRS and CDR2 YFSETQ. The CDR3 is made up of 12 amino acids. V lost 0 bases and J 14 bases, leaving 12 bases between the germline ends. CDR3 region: CASSLGGNAEFF. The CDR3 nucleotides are TGCGCCAGCAGCTTGGGAGGGAACGCGGAGTTCTTC.

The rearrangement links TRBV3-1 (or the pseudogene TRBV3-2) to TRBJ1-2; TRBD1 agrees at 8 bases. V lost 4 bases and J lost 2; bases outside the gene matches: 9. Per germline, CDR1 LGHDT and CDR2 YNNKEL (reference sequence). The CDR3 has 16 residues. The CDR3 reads CASSPTWGTGNYGYTF. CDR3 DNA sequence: TGTGCCAGCAGCCCAACTTGGGGGACAGGCAACTATGGCTACACCTTC.

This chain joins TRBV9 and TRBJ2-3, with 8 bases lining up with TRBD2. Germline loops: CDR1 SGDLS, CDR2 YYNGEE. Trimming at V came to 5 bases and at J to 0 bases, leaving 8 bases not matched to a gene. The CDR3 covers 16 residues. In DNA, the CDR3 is TGTGCCAGCAGTGGATCTAGCGGGCTTAGCACAGATACGCAGTATTTT. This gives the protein CASSGSSGLSTDTQYF.

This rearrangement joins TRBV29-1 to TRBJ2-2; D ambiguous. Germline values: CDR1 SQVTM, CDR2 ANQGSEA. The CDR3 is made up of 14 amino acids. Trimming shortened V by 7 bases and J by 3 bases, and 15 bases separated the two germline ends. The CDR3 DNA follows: TGCAGCGCGGCGAGCCTCCGGGACACCGGGGAGCTGTTTTTT. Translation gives CSAASLRDTGELFF.

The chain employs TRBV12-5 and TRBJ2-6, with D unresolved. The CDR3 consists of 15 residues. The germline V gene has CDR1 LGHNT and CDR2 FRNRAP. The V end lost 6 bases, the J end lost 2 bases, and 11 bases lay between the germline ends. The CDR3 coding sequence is TGTGCTAGTGGAATACAGACAACTGGGGCCAACGTCCTGACTTTC. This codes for CASGIQTTGANVLTF.

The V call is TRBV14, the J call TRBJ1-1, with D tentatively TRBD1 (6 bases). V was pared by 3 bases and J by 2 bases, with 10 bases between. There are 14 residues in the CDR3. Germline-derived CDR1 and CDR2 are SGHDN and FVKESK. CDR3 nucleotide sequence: TGTGCCAGCAGCCACCGAGGGGGAAACACTGAAGCTTTCTTT. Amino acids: CASSHRGGNTEAFF.

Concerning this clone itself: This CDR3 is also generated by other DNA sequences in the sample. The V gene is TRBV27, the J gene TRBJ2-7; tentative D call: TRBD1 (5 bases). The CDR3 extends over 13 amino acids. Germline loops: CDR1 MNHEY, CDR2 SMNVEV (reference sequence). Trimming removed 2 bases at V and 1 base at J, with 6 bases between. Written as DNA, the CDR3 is TGTGCCAGCAGTTTACAGGGTTCCTACGAGCAGTACTTC. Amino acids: CASSLQGSYEQYF.

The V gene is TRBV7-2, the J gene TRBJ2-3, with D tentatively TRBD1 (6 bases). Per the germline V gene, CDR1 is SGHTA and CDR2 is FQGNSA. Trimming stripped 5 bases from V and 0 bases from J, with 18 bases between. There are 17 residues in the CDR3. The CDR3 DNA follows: TGTGCCAGCAGCCCAGGGGTCCCTAATCCAAGCACAGATACGCAGTATTTT. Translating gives CASSPGVPNPSTDTQYF.

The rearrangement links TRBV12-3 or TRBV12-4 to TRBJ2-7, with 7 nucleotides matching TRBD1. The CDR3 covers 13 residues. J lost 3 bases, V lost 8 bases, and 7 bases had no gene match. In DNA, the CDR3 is TGTGCCAGCCGAAGACAGGGAGTCTACGAGCAGTACTTC. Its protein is CASRRQGVYEQYF.

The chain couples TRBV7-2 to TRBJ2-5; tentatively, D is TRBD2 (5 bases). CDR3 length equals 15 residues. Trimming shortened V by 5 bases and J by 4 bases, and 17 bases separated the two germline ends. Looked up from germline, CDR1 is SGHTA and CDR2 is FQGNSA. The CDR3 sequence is CASSLGAGEGETQYF. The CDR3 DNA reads TGTGCCAGCAGCCTCGGTGCGGGCGAAGGAGAGACCCAGTACTTC.

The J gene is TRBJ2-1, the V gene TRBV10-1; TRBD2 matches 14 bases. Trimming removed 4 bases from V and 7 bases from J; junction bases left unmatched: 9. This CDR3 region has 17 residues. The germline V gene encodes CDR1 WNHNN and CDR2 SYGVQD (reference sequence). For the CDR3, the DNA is TGCGCCAGCAGTGCCGGGACTAGCGGGAGTTTAAAGAATGAGCAGTTCTTC. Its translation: CASSAGTSGSLKNEQFF.

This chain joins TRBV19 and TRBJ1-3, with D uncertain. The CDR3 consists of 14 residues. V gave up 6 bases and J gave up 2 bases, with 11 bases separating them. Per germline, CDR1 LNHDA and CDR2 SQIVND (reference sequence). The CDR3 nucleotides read TGTGCCAGTAGGGGAAGGAGGACTGGAAACACCATATATTTT. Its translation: CASRGRRTGNTIYF.

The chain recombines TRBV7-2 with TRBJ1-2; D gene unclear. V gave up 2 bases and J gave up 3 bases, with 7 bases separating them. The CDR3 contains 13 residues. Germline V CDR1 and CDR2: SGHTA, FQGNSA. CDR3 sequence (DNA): TGTGCCAGCAGCTTAAGGAGGGACTATGGCTACACCTTC. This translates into CASSLRRDYGYTF. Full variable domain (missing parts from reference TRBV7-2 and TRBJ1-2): GAGVSQSPSNKVTEKGKDVELRCDPISGHTALYWYRQSLGQGLEFLIYFQGNSAPDKSGLPSDRFSAERTGGSVSTLTIQRTQQEDSAVYLCASSLRRDYGYTFGSGTRLTVV.

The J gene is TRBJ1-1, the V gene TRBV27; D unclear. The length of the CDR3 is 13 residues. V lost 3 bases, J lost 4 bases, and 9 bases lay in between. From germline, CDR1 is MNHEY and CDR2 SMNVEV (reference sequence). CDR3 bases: TGTGCCAGCAGTTTTAGGGAGGCCACTGAAGCTTTCTTT. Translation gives CASSFREATEAFF.

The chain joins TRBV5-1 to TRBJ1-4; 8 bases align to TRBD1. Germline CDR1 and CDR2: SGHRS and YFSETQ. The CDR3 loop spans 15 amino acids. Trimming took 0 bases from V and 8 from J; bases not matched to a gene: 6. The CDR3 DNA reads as TGCGCCAGCAGCTTGGGAGACAGGGGAAAGGAAAAACTGTTTTTT. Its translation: CASSLGDRGKEKLFF.

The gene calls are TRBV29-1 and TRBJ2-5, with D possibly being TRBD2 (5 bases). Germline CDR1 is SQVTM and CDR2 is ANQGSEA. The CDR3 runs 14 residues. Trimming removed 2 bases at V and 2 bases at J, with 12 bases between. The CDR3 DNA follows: TGCAGCGTTGAAAGAGGGTTAGGTCAAGAGACCCAGTACTTC. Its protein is CSVERGLGQETQYF.